Following are 19 T cell receptor beta chains from one sample sequenced in a study of blood T cell repertoires in COVID-19. Sequencing used immunoSEQ multiplex PCR; TCRdb keeps in-frame clones, though not all of them. The sample lists roughly 81,000 clones; under 85% were seen once. The sample was peripheral blood. The source of these receptors is a woman older than 75 with COVID-19, enrolled during active disease.

This rearrangement joins TRBV10-3 to TRBJ1-3, with 9 bases that match TRBD1. This CDR3 spans 15 amino acids. Germline-derived CDR1 and CDR2 are ENHRY and SYGVKD. With 7 bases clipped from V and 2 bases from J, the junction kept 6 bases outside the gene matches. The CDR3 region has the DNA TGTGCCATCACCCAGACAGGGGGGACTGGAAACACCATATATTTT. Residues: CAITQTGGTGNTIYF.

The gene calls are TRBV24-1 and TRBJ1-5; 9 nucleotides agree with TRBD1. The CDR3 consists of 14 residues. Trimming at V came to 2 bases and at J to 7 bases, leaving 2 bases not matched to a gene. The V gene's germline CDR1 is KGHDR and CDR2 SFDVKD. CDR3 bases: TGTGCCACCAGTGATTCAACAGGGGGCCAGCCCCAGCATTTT. This codes for CATSDSTGGQPQHF.

The chain is built from TRBV20-1 and TRBJ2-3, with D uncertain. This CDR3 spans 11 amino acids. The germline gives CDR1 DFQATT, CDR2 SNEGSKA (reference sequence). V was trimmed by 0 bases and J by 8 bases, leaving 6 bases between them. CDR3 nucleotide sequence: TGCAGTGCTAGAGATTGGCTTACGCAGTATTTT. Translation gives CSARDWLTQYF.

The chain combines TRBV6-2 or TRBV6-3 with TRBJ2-7; a possible D gene is TRBD2 (6 bases). Trimming took off 6 bases at V and 7 bases at J, with 19 bases between the two ends. CDR1 and CDR2 (germline): MNHEY, SVGEGT. The CDR3 is 14 residues long. In DNA form, the CDR3 reads TGTGCCAGCAGCCACAATTGGGCGGGGCGAGAGCAGTACTTC. Protein: CASSHNWAGREQYF.

The chain carries TRBV28 and TRBJ1-2; 7 bases line up with TRBD1. This CDR3 has 14 amino acids. Germline CDR1 and CDR2: MDHEN and SYDVKM. The V gene end was trimmed by 6 bases and the J gene end by 4 bases; junction bases not matched to a gene: 8. The CDR3 loop is CASRRGQPPYGYTF. The DNA of the CDR3 is TGTGCCAGCAGACGGGGACAGCCGCCCTATGGCTACACCTTC.

V gene TRBV18 combines with J gene TRBJ2-1; D is unresolved. V shed 6 bases and J shed 8 bases, with 8 bases lying between them. Germline CDR1 KGHSH, CDR2 LQKENI. The CDR3 has 11 amino acids. The CDR3 DNA is TGTGCCAGCTCTTATGTTGATGAGCAGTTCTTC. This gives the protein CASSYVDEQFF.

Here the CDR3 reads CASSLASGINYGYTF. As DNA, the CDR3 is TGTGCCAGCAGCTTAGCCTCGGGGATCAACTATGGCTACACCTTC. The chain is built from TRBV7-9 and TRBJ1-2; no firm D call. V lost 0 bases and J 2 bases, leaving 10 bases between the germline ends. The CDR3 runs to 15 residues. Germline V CDR1 and CDR2: SEHNR, FQNEAQ (reference sequence).

The rearrangement uses TRBV9 and TRBJ2-7; TRBD2 matches at 8 bases. CDR3 size: 15 residues. Germline lookup yields CDR1 SGDLS and CDR2 YYNGEE. V shed 0 bases, J shed 2 bases, and the junction held 4 bases outside the gene matches. CDR3 region: CASSVATSGAYEQYF. The CDR3 bases are TGTGCCAGCAGCGTAGCAACTAGCGGAGCCTACGAGCAGTACTTC.

This clone was counted only a few times. The rearrangement uses TRBV6-5 and TRBJ1-1; TRBD1 matches 8 bases. The V gene end was trimmed by 5 bases and the J gene end by 4 bases; junction bases not matched to a gene: 6. In germline, CDR1 is MNHEY, CDR2 SVGAGI. CDR3 length equals 14 residues. CDR3 in DNA: TGTGCCAGCAGTCGACAGGGGCCCTTCACTGAAGCTTTCTTT. Residues: CASSRQGPFTEAFF.

The chain uses TRBV12-5 and TRBJ2-1; 9 positions match TRBD1. The germline V gene encodes CDR1 LGHNT and CDR2 FRNRAP. The CDR3 is 15 residues long. The ends lost 6 bases at V and 3 bases at J; junction bases unmatched: 6. The CDR3 DNA reads TGTGCTAGTGGCACGGGACAGGGAAACTACAATGAGCAGTTCTTC. It specifies CASGTGQGNYNEQFF. Full variable domain (remainder filled in from reference TRBV12-5 and TRBJ2-1): DARVTQTPRHKVTEMGQEVTMRCQPILGHNTVFWYRQTMMQGLELLAYFRNRAPLDDSGMPKDRFSAEMPDATLATLKIQPSEPRDSAVYFCASGTGQGNYNEQFFGPGTRLTVL.

CDR3 protein: CASSPRGLAGDEETQYF. Here the CDR3 DNA reads TGTGCCAGCAGCCCCCGGGGACTAGCGGGAGATGAAGAGACCCAGTACTTC. The chain combines TRBV4-2 with TRBJ2-5; 14 nucleotides match TRBD2. The CDR3 sequence is 17 residues long. CDR1 is LGHNA and CDR2 is YNFKEQ in the germline V gene. The trim removed 4 bases at V and 3 bases at J, leaving 7 bases unmatched.

In DNA, the CDR3 is TGTGCCAGCAGCGAATCAAAGACGGGAAGGCAGAACTACAATGAGCAGTTCTTC. Protein sequence: CASSESKTGRQNYNEQFF. The chain couples TRBV7-9 to TRBJ2-1, with a tentative D call TRBD2 (5 bases). From germline, CDR1 is SEHNR and CDR2 FQNEAQ (reference sequence). The CDR3 runs 18 residues. Deletions cut 5 bases from V and 3 bases from J, with 23 bases between.

The chain employs TRBV4-1 and TRBJ1-2, with TRBD1 identical over 7 bases. The CDR3 is 14 residues long. The germline CDR1 and CDR2 sequences are MGHRA and YSYEKL. Unmatched junction bases numbered 8, after V lost 6 bases and J lost 4 bases. The CDR3 reads CASRKPGQRYGYTF. CDR3 in DNA: TGCGCCAGCAGAAAACCGGGACAGCGCTATGGCTACACCTTC.

The chain carries TRBV6-5 and TRBJ2-3, with 8 bases that match TRBD2. The CDR3 is made up of 15 amino acids. Germline-derived CDR1 and CDR2 are MNHEY and SVGAGI. Germline trimming cut 5 bases from V and 0 bases from J; bases unmatched to any gene: 4. CDR3: CASSPRGGSTDTQYF. The CDR3 DNA is TGTGCCAGCAGTCCCCGGGGGGGTAGCACAGATACGCAGTATTTT.

The CDR3 bases are TGTGCCAGCAGTCGGATAACTAAATCTTACGAGCAGTACTTC. It yields the protein CASSRITKSYEQYF. The V gene is TRBV28, the J gene TRBJ2-7; D is undetermined. This CDR3 is 14 amino acids long. Germline assignment: CDR1 MDHEN and CDR2 SYDVKM. Trimming shortened V by 5 bases and J by 4 bases, and 15 bases separated the two germline ends. The full variable domain, completed using reference TRBV28 and TRBJ2-7, is DVKVTQSSRYLVKRTGEKVFLECVQDMDHENMFWYRQDPGLGLRLIYFSYDVKMKEKGDIPEGYSVSREKKERFSLILESASTNQTSMYLCASSRITKSYEQYFGPGTRLTVT.

The rearrangement links TRBV6-6 to TRBJ2-7, with 9 bases lining up with TRBD2. The junction had 7 bases not matched to a gene; V was cut back by 6 bases and J by 1 base. The germline V gene has CDR1 MNHNY and CDR2 SVGAGI (reference sequence). The CDR3 covers 15 residues. The DNA for the CDR3 is TGTGCCAGCAGGCCACCGGGACTAGCATCCTACGAGCAGTACTTC. Protein: CASRPPGLASYEQYF.

This clone was observed a single time. This chain uses TRBV11-2 with TRBJ2-7, with 8 bases aligning to TRBD2. The CDR3 is 15 amino acids. Trimming took 5 bases from V and 4 from J; bases not matched to a gene: 10. Germline CDR1 is SGHAT and CDR2 is FQNNGV. CDR3 loop: CASSRTGLAGYEQYF. The CDR3 DNA is TGTGCCAGCAGCCGTACCGGGCTAGCGGGTTACGAGCAGTACTTC.

V usage is TRBV5-1 and J usage is TRBJ2-3; 8 bases fit TRBD1. With 7 bases clipped from V and 2 bases from J, the junction kept 3 bases outside the gene matches. Germline V gene sequence: CDR1 SGHRS, CDR2 YFSETQ. CDR3 length equals 13 residues. The CDR3 DNA reads TGCGCCAGCCGGACAGGGACCACAGATACGCAGTATTTT. As protein: CASRTGTTDTQYF.

V and J are TRBV6-5 and TRBJ1-6; 8 bases map to TRBD1. With V trimmed by 4 bases and J by 4 bases, 3 bases remained unmatched. Germline V gene data show CDR1 as MNHEY and CDR2 as SVGAGI. The CDR3 is 15 residues long. CDR3 bases: TGTGCCAGCAGTTTACAGGGGGTTTATAATTCACCCCTCCACTTT. This codes for CASSLQGVYNSPLHF.